Listed here are 7 T cell receptor beta chains from one sample, sequenced in a study of blood T cell repertoires in COVID-19. Sequencing was performed with immunoSEQ multiplex PCR; in TCRdb, only in-frame clones are kept and a portion is missing. Among 150,000 to 200,000 clones listed, about 89% were seen once. The sequenced material came from PBMCs or T cells enriched from blood (not recorded which). These receptors were obtained from a woman aged 18-30 years who had recovered from COVID-19.

The rearrangement uses TRBV5-4 and TRBJ2-7, with 7 bases fitting TRBD1. With 0 bases clipped from V and 3 bases from J, the junction kept 6 bases outside the gene matches. CDR1 and CDR2 from the germline V gene are SGHNT and YYREEE (reference sequence). The CDR3 consists of 15 residues. The CDR3 spells CASSLAGTDFYEQYF. The CDR3 DNA reads as TGTGCCAGCAGCTTGGCAGGGACAGACTTCTACGAGCAGTACTTC.

This clone was picked up one time. The rearrangement joins TRBV6-5 to TRBJ1-4; weak D call: TRBD1 (5 bases). There are 15 residues in the CDR3. CDR1 and CDR2 from the germline V gene are MNHEY and SVGAGI. V dropped 6 bases and J dropped 5 bases, with 16 bases sitting between them. CDR3 nucleotide sequence: TGTGCCAGCAGAACAGGACATGCGGGAAATGAAAAACTGTTTTTT. Residues: CASRTGHAGNEKLFF.

The chain uses TRBV4-1 and TRBJ2-2; the D is unclear. Germline CDR1 reads MGHRA; CDR2 reads YSYEKL. This CDR3 is 15 amino acids long. V was shortened by 1 base and J by 5 bases, with 11 bases between the two germline ends. The CDR3 bases are TGCGCCAGCAGCCAAGTTGGCTTTCTGACCGGGGAGCTGTTTTTT. Its translation: CASSQVGFLTGELFF.

The chain links TRBV20-1 to TRBJ2-5, with 12 nucleotides matching TRBD2. There are 16 residues in the CDR3. Per germline, CDR1 DFQATT and CDR2 SNEGSKA (reference sequence). V shed 3 bases, J shed 2 bases, and the junction held 7 bases outside the gene matches. CDR3 amino acids: CSASIGLAGGQETQYF. As DNA, the CDR3 is TGCAGTGCTAGTATTGGTCTAGCGGGAGGGCAAGAGACCCAGTACTTC.

V is TRBV7-9 and J is TRBJ1-2, with D perhaps TRBD1 (6 bases). The CDR3 length is 13 residues. V shed 5 bases and J shed 5 bases, with 12 bases lying between them. The germline CDR1 and CDR2 sequences are SEHNR and FQNEAQ (reference sequence). CDR3 protein: CASSRSTGYGYTF. The CDR3 nucleotides read TGTGCCAGCAGCCGATCGACAGGATATGGCTACACCTTC.

CDR3: CASSQEGKSKTF. CDR3 sequence (DNA): TGTGCCAGCAGCCAAGAGGGCAAAAGTAAGACCTTC. The chain uses TRBV3-1 (or the pseudogene TRBV3-2) and TRBJ1-2; D not resolved. Trimming left V 0 bases short and J 14 bases short, with 13 bases between. Germline values: CDR1 LGHDT, CDR2 YNNKEL (reference sequence). This CDR3 is built from 12 residues.

V is TRBV6-5 and J is TRBJ2-1; 14 nucleotides match TRBD2. CDR3 length: 14 residues. Germline values: CDR1 MNHEY, CDR2 SVGAGI. V was clipped by 6 bases and J by 9 bases; unmatched bases: 4. The CDR3 sequence is CASRGTSGRSEQFF. In DNA, the CDR3 is TGTGCCAGCAGGGGGACTAGCGGGAGAAGTGAGCAGTTCTTC.